These 20 T cell receptor beta chains originate from one sample sequenced in a study of human T cells and chemical hapten exposure (dated by TCRdb to the early 2020s). The library was built by means of RACE. The instrument given in TCRdb is NextSeq 500. TCRdb cleaned the public reads at Q25 with fastp, built clones with MiXCR and kept in-frame beta chains. Here each entry gathers all rows of one CDR3 protein and keeps the most common genes and DNA. The sample data list 30,000 to 40,000 distinct CDR3 sequences, and around 5.5% of these were observed just once. The top ten hold over 10% of the sample. The intended sense of this specimen's time point label: healthy volunteer bleed at 6 weeks. Total RNA was extracted from unfractionated whole blood that had been collected in Tempus Blood RNA tubes. Sample: whole blood. The receptors were gathered from a human donor in good health. Some clones in this sample may be carry-over from other donors' samples.

This clonotype has ten or more counts. This sequence joins TRBV13 and TRBJ2-1; D possibly uses TRBD1 or TRBD2 (5 bases each). V dropped 3 bases and J dropped 2 bases, with 14 bases sitting between them. The CDR3 is 16 amino acids. Looked up from germline, CDR1 is PRHDT and CDR2 is FYEKMQ (reference sequence). This CDR3 reads CASSFQSSGPYNEQFF. CDR3 in DNA: TGTGCCAGCAGCTTTCAGTCATCGGGGCCCTACAATGAGCAGTTCTTC.

This clonotype was counted at least ten times. The chain uses TRBV20-1 and TRBJ2-6; 10 nucleotides match TRBD1. J was trimmed by 0 bases and V by 6 bases; bases with no gene match: 8. Germline lookup yields CDR1 DFQATT and CDR2 SNEGSKA (reference sequence). The CDR3 is made up of 17 amino acids. In nucleotides, the CDR3 is TGCAGTGCCACGCCGGGACAGGGGAACTCTGGGGCCAACGTCCTGACTTTC. Translated, it gives CSATPGQGNSGANVLTF.

This chain joins TRBV6-5 and TRBJ1-1; possibly TRBD1 for D (6 bases). The CDR3 runs 14 residues. V lost 7 bases and J lost 5, with 17 bases in between. Germline V CDR1 and CDR2: MNHEY, SVGAGI. The CDR3 region is CASIPSGEGTEAFF. The DNA for the CDR3 is TGTGCCAGCATCCCGTCAGGGGAGGGAACTGAAGCTTTCTTT.

This clonotype has a handful of counts. The chain joins TRBV18 to TRBJ2-3; 8 bases agree with TRBD1. Germline loops: CDR1 KGHSH, CDR2 LQKENI. With V trimmed by 3 bases and J by 0 bases, 5 bases remained unmatched. This CDR3 region has 16 residues. The CDR3 spells CASSPRTGISTDTQYF. The CDR3, as DNA: TGTGCCAGCTCACCGCGGACAGGGATAAGCACAGATACGCAGTATTTT.

The chain is built from TRBV6-5 and TRBJ1-5; weak D call: TRBD1 (5 bases). This CDR3 has 14 amino acids. CDR1 is MNHEY and CDR2 is SVGAGI in the germline V gene. Trimming removed 4 bases at V and 3 bases at J, with 10 bases between. The CDR3 nucleotides are TGTGCCAGCAGTTCAAGACAGAACAATCAGCCCCAGCATTTT. It encodes CASSSRQNNQPQHF.

This clonotype was counted only a few times. The chain uses TRBV6-5 and TRBJ2-2, with D uncertain. The CDR3 contains 12 residues. The V gene lost 4 bases and the J gene lost 6 bases, with 6 bases spanning the gap. Per the germline V gene, CDR1 is MNHEY and CDR2 is SVGAGI. Written as DNA, the CDR3 is TGTGCCAGCAGTTCTCCCTCCGGGGAGCTGTTTTTT. Residues: CASSSPSGELFF.

The chain uses TRBV7-2 and TRBJ2-5; D is unresolved. V was trimmed by 0 bases and J by 5 bases, leaving 7 bases between them. The CDR3 spans 13 residues. Germline loops: CDR1 SGHTA, CDR2 FQGNSA. CDR3 loop: CASSLAYGETQYF. The CDR3 coding sequence is TGTGCCAGCAGCTTAGCCTACGGGGAGACCCAGTACTTC. The complete variable domain, with remaining parts taken from reference TRBV7-2 and TRBJ2-5, reads GAGVSQSPSNKVTEKGKDVELRCDPISGHTALYWYRQSLGQGLEFLIYFQGNSAPDKSGLPSDRFSAERTGGSVSTLTIQRTQQEDSAVYLCASSLAYGETQYFGPGTRLLVL.

This clonotype has just a few counts. The genes are TRBV6-4 and TRBJ2-3, with D possibly TRBD1 on 5 matching bases. Germline-derived CDR1 and CDR2 are MRHNA and SNTAGT. This CDR3 has 14 residues. Trimming took 4 bases from V and 2 from J, leaving 10 bases between them. CDR3 protein: CASSGDSLTDTQYF. The CDR3 DNA sequence: TGTGCCAGCAGTGGAGACAGCCTCACAGATACGCAGTATTTT.

The rearrangement uses TRBV7-9 and TRBJ2-6; the D gene is possibly TRBD2 (6 bases). This CDR3 has 18 amino acids. Looked up from germline, CDR1 is SEHNR and CDR2 is FQNEAQ (reference sequence). Trimming took 3 bases from V and 0 from J, leaving 15 bases between them. The DNA of the CDR3 is TGTGCCAGCAGCTTTTTCCGCGGGGTCCACTCTGGGGCCAACGTCCTGACTTTC. Translating it yields CASSFFRGVHSGANVLTF.

The sample holds many counts of this clonotype. In nucleotides, the CDR3 is TGTGCCAGCAGCGTAGTTGCCGGCTATGGCTACACCTTC. Its translation: CASSVVAGYGYTF. The gene calls are TRBV9 and TRBJ1-2; D gene ambiguous. Trimming took 0 bases from V and 4 from J, leaving 7 bases between them. This CDR3 region has 13 residues. Germline V lookup: CDR1 SGDLS, CDR2 YYNGEE.

This clonotype was counted many times. This chain links TRBV28 with TRBJ2-3; tentatively, D is TRBD2 (6 bases). The CDR3 spans 13 residues. Germline V gene sequence: CDR1 MDHEN, CDR2 SYDVKM. Trimming pared 7 bases from V and 9 bases from J, leaving 17 bases between. The CDR3 nucleotides are TGTGCCAGCACCTATTCCGGTACTAGCACGCAGTATTTT. This encodes CASTYSGTSTQYF.

The sample holds many counts of this clonotype. The CDR3 coding sequence is TGTGCCAGCAGTACAGGGGTTGAGCAGCCCCAGCATTTT. Translation: CASSTGVEQPQHF. This chain joins TRBV12-3 or TRBV12-4 and TRBJ1-5; TRBD1 aligns across 7 bases. The CDR3 loop spans 13 amino acids. The junction had 5 bases not matched to a gene; V was cut back by 5 bases and J by 7 bases.

The CDR3 bases are TGTGCCAGCAGATCAGGGGGCTCCTATAATTCACCCCTCCACTTT. Its protein is CASRSGGSYNSPLHF. The rearrangement uses TRBV12-3 or TRBV12-4 and TRBJ1-6; 7 bases fit TRBD1. The ends lost 6 bases at V and 0 bases at J; junction bases unmatched: 2. The CDR3 consists of 15 residues.

This clonotype has a handful of counts. The chain employs TRBV28 and TRBJ2-1; 13 positions agree with TRBD2. The V gene's germline CDR1 is MDHEN and CDR2 SYDVKM. Trimming removed 4 bases from V and 6 bases from J; junction bases left unmatched: 3. CDR3 length equals 15 residues. CDR3 amino acids: CASSSRLAGGNEQFF. For the CDR3, the DNA is TGTGCCAGCAGTTCAAGACTAGCGGGAGGCAATGAGCAGTTCTTC.

This clonotype was recorded many times. V gene TRBV9 combines with J gene TRBJ2-7; D call uncertain. Germline-derived CDR1 and CDR2 are SGDLS and YYNGEE. The CDR3 has 12 residues. Trimming removed 0 bases at V and 7 bases at J, with 8 bases between. CDR3 sequence: CASSVGIREQYF. In DNA form, the CDR3 reads TGTGCCAGCAGCGTAGGGATTAGGGAGCAGTACTTC.

This clonotype was seen ten or more times. The chain carries TRBV5-1 and TRBJ1-2; D ambiguous. Trimming took off 0 bases at V and 2 bases at J, with 8 bases between the two ends. The CDR3 extends over 14 amino acids. Germline V gives CDR1 SGHRS, CDR2 YFSETQ. CDR3 loop: CASSLEGGNYGYTF. The CDR3 DNA follows: TGCGCCAGCAGCTTGGAGGGCGGGAACTATGGCTACACCTTC.

This clonotype appeared many times. V is TRBV29-1 and J is TRBJ1-4; D gene uncertain. V dropped 5 bases and J dropped 0 bases, with 7 bases sitting between them. There are 13 residues in the CDR3. Germline CDR1 reads SQVTM; CDR2 reads ANQGSEA. The CDR3, as DNA: TGCAGCGTTCTCGAGGCAACTAATGAAAAACTGTTTTTT. Translating gives CSVLEATNEKLFF. The entire variable domain, with the rest obtained from reference TRBV29-1 and TRBJ1-4, is as follows: SAVISQKPSRDICQRGTSLTIQCQVDSQVTMMFWYRQQPGQSLTLIATANQGSEATYESGFVIDKFPISRPNLTFSTLTVSNMSPEDSSIYLCSVLEATNEKLFFGSGTQLSVL.

The sample holds many counts of this clonotype. V is TRBV11-2 and J is TRBJ2-3; D unresolved. Trimming took off 1 base at V and 5 bases at J, with 7 bases between the two ends. Germline values: CDR1 SGHAT, CDR2 FQNNGV. The CDR3 loop spans 13 amino acids. The CDR3 protein is CASSLAPLDTQYF. Here the CDR3 DNA reads TGTGCCAGCAGCTTAGCGCCTCTAGATACGCAGTATTTT.

This clonotype was found a few times. This rearrangement joins TRBV6-6 to TRBJ1-4; 11 bases agree with TRBD1. Unmatched junction bases numbered 12, after V lost 6 bases and J lost 0 bases. The germline CDR1 and CDR2 sequences are MNHNY and SVGAGI (reference sequence). The CDR3 extends over 19 amino acids. CDR3 nucleotides: TGTGCCAGCAGCTTACCCCGGACAGGGGGCCTGGCAACTAATGAAAAACTGTTTTTT. Amino acid sequence: CASSLPRTGGLATNEKLFF.

This clonotype was found many times. The V and J genes are TRBV20-1 and TRBJ2-3, with 10 positions matching TRBD2. Germline V gene sequence: CDR1 DFQATT, CDR2 SNEGSKA (reference sequence). The CDR3 has 18 amino acids. The V gene end was trimmed by 5 bases and the J gene end by 2 bases; junction bases not matched to a gene: 16. The CDR3 is CSAEGLAEYHLSTDTQYF. Here the CDR3 DNA reads TGCAGTGCTGAAGGACTAGCGGAATACCACCTATCCACAGATACGCAGTATTTT.